Presented here are 23 T cell receptor beta chains from one specimen sequenced in a study of blood T cell repertoires in COVID-19. Data came from immunoSEQ multiplex PCR; TCRdb stores just in-frame clones and leaves some out. The sample consists of approximately 31,000 clones, around 93% of them appearing once. Sequencing was done on a sample of peripheral blood. The receptors derive from a human donor with active COVID-19. The donor label of this sample is uncertain.

The rearrangement uses TRBV27 and TRBJ2-3, with 7 bases that match TRBD1. This CDR3 spans 15 amino acids. The V and J ends lost 5 bases and 2 bases, in that order; junction bases with no gene match: 7. Germline CDR1 reads MNHEY; CDR2 reads SMNVEV (reference sequence). The CDR3 DNA reads as TGTGCCAGCAGTCCGACGACAGGGATCACAGATACGCAGTATTTT. This gives the protein CASSPTTGITDTQYF.

The V gene is TRBV27, the J gene TRBJ2-1; TRBD2 is a possible D gene (5 bases). V lost 3 bases and J lost 7, with 10 bases in between. This CDR3 is built from 13 residues. Germline CDR1 MNHEY, CDR2 SMNVEV (reference sequence). The CDR3 protein is CASSLIGENEQFF. DNA for the CDR3: TGTGCCAGCAGTTTGATCGGGGAGAATGAGCAGTTCTTC.

This clone was detected a few times. The rearrangement links TRBV19 to TRBJ2-3; D not certain. There are 13 residues in the CDR3. Germline CDR1 is LNHDA and CDR2 is SQIVND (reference sequence). Between the trimmed V and J ends, which lost 4 bases and 3 bases, there was a span of 8 bases. The DNA for the CDR3 is TGTGCCAGTAGTACAGGTTGGACAGATACGCAGTATTTT. Its translation is CASSTGWTDTQYF.

This rearrangement joins TRBV10-3 to TRBJ1-4; 7 positions agree with TRBD1. Losses at the gene ends were 8 bases for V and 4 bases for J; bases not matched to a gene: 7. Germline V lookup: CDR1 ENHRY, CDR2 SYGVKD. This CDR3 comprises 14 residues. The CDR3 DNA sequence: TGTGCCATCCGCCAGGGGGAGGTTAATGAAAAACTGTTTTTT. Its protein is CAIRQGEVNEKLFF.

This chain uses TRBV11-1 with TRBJ2-5; D is possibly TRBD1 (8 bases). The CDR3 consists of 15 residues. Trimming cost V 1 base and J 4 bases, with 13 bases left between them. CDR1 is SGHAT, CDR2 FQDESV, per germline (reference sequence). In DNA form, the CDR3 reads TGTGCCAGCAGCTTAGGGGGGGGACAGGCAGAGACCCAGTACTTC. Translating gives CASSLGGGQAETQYF.

The chain couples TRBV4-3 to TRBJ2-2, with D uncertain. The length of the CDR3 is 14 residues. Germline V gives CDR1 LGHNA, CDR2 YSLEER. The V end lost 4 bases, the J end lost 1 base, and 7 bases lay between the germline ends. The CDR3: CASSRRGNTGELFF. Here the CDR3 DNA reads TGCGCCAGCAGCCGAAGAGGGAACACCGGGGAGCTGTTTTTT.

This clone has a single count. V is TRBV6-4 and J is TRBJ2-7; 8 bases agree with TRBD2. V trimming: 7 bases; J trimming: 0 bases; junction bases outside the gene matches: 14. The germline CDR1 and CDR2 sequences are MRHNA and SNTAGT. This CDR3 contains 17 residues. The chain's CDR3 is CASNRGGDTNSSYEQYF. The CDR3 coding sequence is TGTGCCAGCAATCGGGGGGGGGACACCAACAGCTCCTACGAGCAGTACTTC.

The chain carries TRBV10-3 and TRBJ2-5, with 9 nucleotides matching TRBD1. The germline V gene has CDR1 ENHRY and CDR2 SYGVKD. Losses at the gene ends were 0 bases for V and 4 bases for J; bases not matched to a gene: 9. The CDR3 contains 17 residues. The CDR3, as DNA: TGTGCCATCAGTGAGTCGGTGAGGACAGGGGTTCGAGAGACCCAGTACTTC. This sequence encodes CAISESVRTGVRETQYF.

J is TRBJ2-7 and V is TRBV5-4; weak D call: TRBD1 (6 bases). The CDR3 is 15 residues long. Germline CDR1 SGHNT, CDR2 YYREEE (reference sequence). The V end was cut by 5 bases, the J end by 3 bases, with 18 bases between. The CDR3 protein is CASRTNTGKVYEQYF. The CDR3 nucleotides are TGTGCCAGCAGGACGAACACAGGGAAGGTCTACGAGCAGTACTTC.

The chain carries TRBV19 and TRBJ1-5; 8 nucleotides align to TRBD1. This CDR3 spans 16 amino acids. CDR1 and CDR2 from the germline V gene are LNHDA and SQIVND (reference sequence). V trimming: 4 bases; J trimming: 3 bases; junction bases outside the gene matches: 8. The CDR3 DNA reads as TGTGCCAGTAGTACCTTTGACAGGGGTAACAATCAGCCCCAGCATTTT. It yields the protein CASSTFDRGNNQPQHF. The full variable domain, completed using reference TRBV19 and TRBJ1-5, is DGGITQSPKYLFRKEGQNVTLSCEQNLNHDAMYWYRQDPGQGLRLIYYSQIVNDFQKGDIAEGYSVSREKKESFPLTVTSAQKNPTAFYLCASSTFDRGNNQPQHFGDGTRLSIL.

This clone came up once. The chain carries TRBV5-4 and TRBJ1-6; D perhaps matches TRBD1 (5 bases). V lost 2 bases and J lost 1, with 13 bases in between. Germline CDR1 is SGHNT and CDR2 is YYREEE (reference sequence). The CDR3 contains 17 residues. DNA of the CDR3: TGTGCCAGCAGCTTTGAAGGGGCGCGGTCCTATAATTCACCCCTCCACTTT. Its translation is CASSFEGARSYNSPLHF.

A note on this clone: Within the sample, other DNA sequences also encode this same CDR3. This chain uses TRBV7-9 with TRBJ1-4; weak D call: TRBD1 (5 bases). The germline V and J ends were trimmed by 1 base and 4 bases, with 7 bases remaining between them. Germline lookup yields CDR1 SEHNR and CDR2 FQNEAQ (reference sequence). This CDR3 has 14 residues. CDR3 amino acids: CASSLGQGNEKLFF. Here the CDR3 DNA reads TGTGCCAGCAGCTTAGGGCAGGGTAATGAAAAACTGTTTTTT. The whole variable domain, remainder taken from reference TRBV7-9 and TRBJ1-4, is DTGVSQNPRHKITKRGQNVTFRCDPISEHNRLYWYRQTLGQGPEFLTYFQNEAQLEKSRLLSDRFSAERPKGSFSTLEIQRTEQGDSAMYLCASSLGQGNEKLFFGSGTQLSVL.

CDR3 loop: CASSLPPGTEAFF. The CDR3 DNA reads TGTGCCAGCAGCTTACCCCCCGGGACTGAAGCTTTCTTT. This rearrangement joins TRBV7-2 to TRBJ1-1; D is uncertain. There are 13 residues in the CDR3. Deletions cut 2 bases from V and 5 bases from J, with 9 bases between. Looked up from germline, CDR1 is SGHTA and CDR2 is FQGNSA.

The CDR3 sequence: CASSSTGAGDQPQHF. The CDR3 region has the DNA TGTGCCAGCAGCTCGACAGGGGCGGGTGATCAGCCCCAGCATTTT. The V gene is TRBV7-9, the J gene TRBJ1-5; 8 bases match TRBD1. The V segment lost 4 bases and the J segment 5 bases; nucleotides outside the gene matches: 7. Germline assignment: CDR1 SEHNR and CDR2 FQNEAQ (reference sequence). This CDR3 has 15 amino acids.

This rearrangement joins TRBV30 to TRBJ1-3; no clear D gene. Looked up from germline, CDR1 is GTSNPN and CDR2 is SVGIG (reference sequence). This CDR3 spans 14 amino acids. V lost 2 bases to trimming and J lost 0 bases, with 8 bases between them. The CDR3 region is CAWSLANSGNTIYF. CDR3 in DNA: TGTGCCTGGAGTTTAGCCAACTCTGGAAACACCATATATTTT.

This clone was observed a single time. CDR3 bases: TGTGCCAGCAGCCAGGAACAGGGGCTCTCCTACGAGCAGTACTTC. Translation: CASSQEQGLSYEQYF. The chain joins TRBV4-2 to TRBJ2-7, with TRBD1 matching over 7 bases. CDR3 size: 15 residues. The trim removed 3 bases at V and 0 bases at J, leaving 5 bases unmatched. Germline V lookup: CDR1 LGHNA, CDR2 YNFKEQ.

The rearrangement uses TRBV6-6 and TRBJ2-7; D possibly corresponds to TRBD2 (5 bases). The germline CDR1 and CDR2 sequences are MNHNY and SVGAGI (reference sequence). Deletions cut 7 bases from V and 2 bases from J, with 12 bases between. The CDR3 has 13 residues. This CDR3 reads CASTSLEAYEQYF. DNA of the CDR3: TGTGCCAGCACTTCACTAGAAGCCTACGAGCAGTACTTC.

The V gene is TRBV5-4, the J gene TRBJ2-1; 10 nucleotides agree with TRBD2. The CDR3 is 17 amino acids. Per germline, CDR1 SGHNT and CDR2 YYREEE (reference sequence). Unmatched junction bases numbered 11, after V lost 1 base and J lost 7 bases. CDR3 sequence (DNA): TGTGCCAGCAGCTTGATGGGGAGAGCGGGAGGGCTGAATGAGCAGTTCTTC. Its protein is CASSLMGRAGGLNEQFF. The full variable domain, completed using reference TRBV5-4 and TRBJ2-1, is ETGVTQSPTHLIKTRGQQVTLRCSSQSGHNTVSWYQQALGQGPQFIFQYYREEENGRGNFPPRFSGLQFPNYSSELNVNALELDDSALYLCASSLMGRAGGLNEQFFGPGTRLTVL.

This clone was seen a single time. The chain couples TRBV5-1 to TRBJ2-3; 9 bases are shared with TRBD1. Per the germline V gene, CDR1 is SGHRS and CDR2 is YFSETQ. The V and J ends lost 4 bases and 3 bases, in that order; junction bases with no gene match: 9. This CDR3 has 16 amino acids. DNA for the CDR3: TGCGCCAGCAGCGCAGGGGGACAGGGTTCGACAGATACGCAGTATTTT. This gives the protein CASSAGGQGSTDTQYF.

This CDR3 is CASSQEGTGTGANVLTF. CDR3 coding DNA: TGCGCCAGCAGCCAAGAAGGTACAGGGACTGGGGCCAACGTCCTGACTTTC. This chain connects TRBV4-3 to TRBJ2-6; weak D call: TRBD1 (6 bases). The length of the CDR3 is 17 residues. The V gene's germline CDR1 is LGHNA and CDR2 YSLEER. The V end was cut by 0 bases, the J end by 2 bases, with 11 bases between.

This chain joins TRBV7-8 and TRBJ2-7; 9 bases line up with TRBD1. The V gene's germline CDR1 is SGHVS and CDR2 FQNEAQ. The CDR3 totals 15 residues. V lost 4 bases and J lost 2; bases outside the gene matches: 6. CDR3 region: CASSSEGQGAYEQYF. For the CDR3, the DNA is TGTGCCAGCAGCTCCGAGGGACAGGGAGCCTACGAGCAGTACTTC.

The table lists this clone with a count of one. The J gene is TRBJ2-3, the V gene TRBV19, with 9 bases aligning to TRBD1. The CDR3 totals 15 residues. Germline V gives CDR1 LNHDA, CDR2 SQIVND (reference sequence). J gave up 3 bases and V 8 bases, and 9 bases lay outside the gene matches. CDR3 residues: CASCYRDRVTDTQYF. CDR3 nucleotide sequence: TGTGCCAGTTGCTACCGGGACAGGGTGACAGATACGCAGTATTTT.

The chain combines TRBV7-3 with TRBJ1-1; the match to TRBD1 covers 7 bases. The CDR3 contains 14 residues. J gave up 1 base and V 5 bases, and 4 bases lay outside the gene matches. Germline CDR1 is SGHTA and CDR2 is FQGTGA. The CDR3 bases are TGTGCCAGCAGCCGAGACAGGGAGAACACTGAAGCTTTCTTT. Translating gives CASSRDRENTEAFF.